The T cell receptor (beta chain) described here comes from a study of shared clonotypes between healthy human individuals. The CDR3 length is 14 residues. Trimming shortened V by 5 bases and J by 5 bases, and 13 bases separated the two germline ends. The germline V gene has CDR1 MDHEN and CDR2 SYDVKM. Sequencing used immunoSEQ multiplex PCR; TCRdb keeps in-frame clones, though not all of them. Found here are about 820,000 clones, 80% to 95% of them singletons; the top ten hold 24%. CD45RO negativity and positive selection for CCR7 defined naive CD8 cells, a population that excluded terminally differentiated effector memory CD45RA+ cells. Participating donors were healthy, HIV-negative adults free of recent acute infections or vaccinations. With regard to this clone: Its specificity is not known.

Study-wide results and limits: Rarefaction exposed incomplete sorted-subset sequencing despite large depth. In general, naive subsets displayed greater estimated richness than memory subsets did. Shared clonotypes across all four donors exceeded non-shared ones in generation probability.

Sequencing was carried out using naive CD8+ T cells sorted from blood. The source of this sequence is a man under 40 in good health. This chain links TRBV28 with TRBJ1-5; possible D gene TRBD1, 6 bases. The CDR3 DNA sequence: TGTGCCAGCAGTCCTCGGACAGTCTATCAGCCCCAGCATTTT. This sequence encodes CASSPRTVYQPQHF.